Shown below are 28 T cell receptor beta chains from a single sample sequenced in a study of T cell responses to AZD1222 COVID-19 vaccine. Here immunoSEQ multiplex PCR was the method, and the copy in TCRdb shows in-frame clones only, minus some. The sample carries about 130,000 clones, about nine tenths recorded once. Sequencing was performed on peripheral blood, taken 28 days after the second AZD1222 dose. These receptors were collected from an adult who received the AZD1222 COVID-19 vaccine.

The chain uses TRBV9 and TRBJ1-6; a weak D match, TRBD1 (6 bases). The CDR3 has 14 residues. CDR1 and CDR2 from the germline V gene are SGDLS and YYNGEE. V was pared by 4 bases and J by 7 bases, with 12 bases between. CDR3 bases: TGTGCCAGCAGCTCCCAGGGGAGGAATTCACCCCTCCACTTT. Translated, it gives CASSSQGRNSPLHF.

The chain is built from TRBV6-5 and TRBJ1-6, with D perhaps matching TRBD1 (5 bases). The CDR3 is made up of 15 amino acids. Germline CDR1 MNHEY, CDR2 SVGAGI. Trimming removed 4 bases at V and 6 bases at J, with 13 bases between. CDR3 residues: CASSLTGRFNSPLHF. CDR3 nucleotides: TGTGCCAGCAGTTTGACGGGGCGTTTTAATTCACCCCTCCACTTT.

The chain has TRBV6-6 and TRBJ2-1, with D possibly being TRBD2 (6 bases). CDR1 MNHNY and CDR2 SVGAGI come from the germline V gene (reference sequence). With 0 bases removed from V and 0 bases from J, the gap between germline ends came to 6 bases. CDR3 length: 15 residues. The CDR3 bases are TGTGCCAGCAGTTACTCCGGGGGCTCCTACAATGAGCAGTTCTTC. Its protein product is CASSYSGGSYNEQFF.

The rearrangement joins TRBV2 to TRBJ2-1, with D possibly TRBD2 on 5 matching bases. The CDR3 has 15 residues. V lost 2 bases, J lost 8 bases, and 16 bases lay in between. Germline V gene lookup returns CDR1 SNHLY and CDR2 FYNNEI. The DNA of the CDR3 is TGTGCCAGCAGTGAAAGAAGGACTCTTGTTGATGAGCAGTTCTTC. Amino acid sequence: CASSERRTLVDEQFF.

This sequence joins TRBV13 and TRBJ2-7; maybe TRBD1 (5 bases). Trimming took off 0 bases at V and 3 bases at J, with 12 bases between the two ends. Germline-derived CDR1 and CDR2 are PRHDT and FYEKMQ (reference sequence). The CDR3 consists of 15 residues. Here the CDR3 reads CASSLGQGKVYEQYF. As DNA, the CDR3 is TGTGCCAGCAGCTTAGGGCAGGGCAAAGTCTACGAGCAGTACTTC.

V is TRBV10-2 and J is TRBJ1-5, with D possibly matching TRBD1 (6 bases). The length of the CDR3 is 13 residues. The germline V and J ends were trimmed by 7 bases and 9 bases, with 16 bases remaining between them. CDR1 is WSHSY, CDR2 SAAADI, per germline. CDR3: CASTPGHPRPQHF. The CDR3 nucleotides read TGCGCCAGCACCCCGGGACACCCTAGGCCCCAGCATTTT.

V and J are TRBV24-1 and TRBJ2-3, with D possibly called TRBD1 or TRBD2 (5 bases each). The CDR3 spans 17 residues. Germline V gene lookup returns CDR1 KGHDR and CDR2 SFDVKD. Trimming took 6 bases from V and 0 from J, leaving 18 bases between them. CDR3 DNA: TGTGCCACCAGTAGTAAAAAAGGGGAGCCTAGCACAGATACGCAGTATTTT. Translation gives CATSSKKGEPSTDTQYF.

As for this clone: The sample has other DNA sequences that encode this CDR3 too. The chain combines TRBV3-1 (or the pseudogene TRBV3-2) with TRBJ2-3; perhaps TRBD1 as D (6 bases). V dropped 0 bases and J dropped 4 bases, with 8 bases sitting between them. Germline V gives CDR1 LGHDT, CDR2 YNNKEL (reference sequence). The CDR3 is 14 amino acids. Here the CDR3 reads CASSQEGGADTQYF. The CDR3 DNA follows: TGTGCCAGCAGCCAAGAAGGGGGAGCAGATACGCAGTATTTT.

The chain recombines TRBV29-1 with TRBJ1-5; possibly TRBD1 for D (5 bases). Deletions cut 4 bases from V and 2 bases from J, with 9 bases between. From germline, CDR1 is SQVTM and CDR2 ANQGSEA. This CDR3 has 13 amino acids. This CDR3 reads CSVGGNRNQPQHF. The DNA for the CDR3 is TGCAGCGTTGGGGGGAATCGCAATCAGCCCCAGCATTTT.

This chain joins TRBV3-1 (or the pseudogene TRBV3-2) and TRBJ1-4, with D tentatively TRBD1 (5 bases). Trimming left V 0 bases short and J 3 bases short, with 14 bases between. This CDR3 is built from 17 residues. Germline loops: CDR1 LGHDT, CDR2 YNNKEL (reference sequence). Here the CDR3 DNA reads TGTGCCAGCAGCCAAGATCTGTGGGGGTCCGCTAATGAAAAACTGTTTTTT. Amino acids: CASSQDLWGSANEKLFF.

The J gene is TRBJ2-3, the V gene TRBV6-6, with TRBD2 matching 12 bases. V gave up 5 bases and J gave up 3 bases; unmatched junction bases: 6. CDR1 is MNHNY and CDR2 is SVGAGI in the germline V gene (reference sequence). The CDR3 contains 16 residues. The CDR3: CASSRRTSGVTDTQYF. The CDR3 DNA is TGTGCCAGCAGTCGTAGGACTAGCGGGGTGACAGATACGCAGTATTTT.

The CDR3 here is CASSLGSLGAGEKLFF. The CDR3 coding sequence is TGCGCCAGCAGCTTGGGCAGCCTTGGGGCAGGGGAAAAACTGTTTTTT. The genes are TRBV5-1 and TRBJ1-4; tentatively, D is TRBD1 (5 bases). The CDR3 consists of 16 residues. Germline loops: CDR1 SGHRS, CDR2 YFSETQ. V was cut by 0 bases and J by 8 bases, with 17 bases left in between.

V is TRBV2 and J is TRBJ1-6; D is possibly TRBD1 (5 bases). The CDR3 length is 13 residues. V gave up 6 bases and J gave up 10 bases, with 13 bases separating them. Looked up from germline, CDR1 is SNHLY and CDR2 is FYNNEI. The CDR3: CASRPTGSSPLHF. CDR3 sequence (DNA): TGTGCCAGCAGACCCACAGGCTCCTCACCCCTCCACTTT.

Details on this clone: At one end, the junction sequence differs from germline, possibly due to a read error. The chain recombines TRBV11-2 with TRBJ1-3, with D perhaps matching TRBD1 (5 bases). Germline V CDR1 and CDR2: SGHAT, FQNNGV. The CDR3 sequence is 14 residues long. CDR3 bases: TGTGCCGGCAGCGCCCCGGGGGCTGGAAACACCATATATTTT. Translation gives CAGSAPGAGNTIYF.

The chain links TRBV18 to TRBJ1-5; 9 bases line up with TRBD1. The CDR3 runs 17 residues. Per the germline V gene, CDR1 is KGHSH and CDR2 is LQKENI. V shed 4 bases and J 2 bases; nucleotides not matched to a gene: 9. The CDR3 bases are TGTGCCAGCTCACAGACAGGGGGTGCTCGTGGCAATCAGCCCCAGCATTTT. Translation gives CASSQTGGARGNQPQHF.

This rearrangement joins TRBV6-5 to TRBJ1-2; D call uncertain. Germline CDR1 and CDR2: MNHEY and SVGAGI. The CDR3 is 12 amino acids. Trimming removed 6 bases from V and 3 bases from J, with 8 bases in between. CDR3 DNA sequence: TGTGCCAGCAGCCGACTGGACTATGGCTACACCTTC. Protein product: CASSRLDYGYTF.

CDR3 loop: CASSLVAGSVMNTEAFF. CDR3 nucleotides: TGCGCCAGCAGCTTGGTTGCCGGATCCGTGATGAACACTGAAGCTTTCTTT. V is TRBV5-1 and J is TRBJ1-1; D gene uncertain. The CDR3 has 17 residues. V dropped 0 bases and J dropped 0 bases, with 15 bases sitting between them. From germline, CDR1 is SGHRS and CDR2 YFSETQ.

This clone was observed a few times. CDR3 sequence (DNA): TGTGCCAGCTCCCGGGGACTGAGCGGAGATACGCAGTATTTT. Its translation is CASSRGLSGDTQYF. The chain carries TRBV18 and TRBJ2-3; D possibly corresponds to TRBD2 (6 bases). This CDR3 has 14 amino acids. The V and J ends lost 6 bases and 5 bases respectively, with 15 bases between them. Germline V gene lookup returns CDR1 KGHSH and CDR2 LQKENI.

CDR3 sequence reads: CASGDRGNSPLHF. CDR3 bases: TGTGCCAGCGGGGACAGGGGAAATTCACCCCTCCACTTT. The chain has TRBV5-6 and TRBJ1-6; 10 nucleotides line up with TRBD1. V lost 7 bases, J lost 7 bases, and 2 bases stayed unmatched. CDR1 SGHDT and CDR2 YYEEEE come from the germline V gene. The CDR3 is 13 amino acids.

This clone was observed a few times. The V gene is TRBV6-1, the J gene TRBJ2-7, with 10 bases identical to TRBD2. After removal of 3 bases from V and 0 bases from J, the junction contained 2 bases not matched to a gene. The CDR3 runs to 15 residues. CDR1 is MNHNS and CDR2 is SASEGT in the germline V gene. For the CDR3, the DNA is TGTGCCAGCAGTGACCCTAGCGGGAGCTCCTACGAGCAGTACTTC. This translates into CASSDPSGSSYEQYF.

V is TRBV12-3 or TRBV12-4 and J is TRBJ2-1; weak D call: TRBD1 (5 bases). The CDR3 runs to 13 residues. V dropped 7 bases and J dropped 6 bases, with 13 bases sitting between them. CDR3 region: CASTPVGLNEQFF. DNA for the CDR3: TGTGCCAGCACCCCGGTGGGGCTCAATGAGCAGTTCTTC.

The gene calls are TRBV2 and TRBJ2-3; 10 bases are a match to TRBD2. There are 19 residues in the CDR3. Losses at the gene ends were 3 bases for V and 0 bases for J; bases not matched to a gene: 12. Per germline, CDR1 SNHLY and CDR2 FYNNEI. CDR3: CASSDVWWTSGTSTDTQYF. In nucleotides, the CDR3 is TGTGCCAGCAGTGATGTGTGGTGGACTAGCGGTACTAGCACAGATACGCAGTATTTT.

This chain connects TRBV6-6 to TRBJ1-3; D perhaps matches TRBD1 (5 bases). Trimming pared 10 bases from V and 2 bases from J, leaving 15 bases between. Germline CDR1 is MNHNY and CDR2 is SVGAGI (reference sequence). The CDR3 spans 14 residues. CDR3 amino acids: CATFRGTAGNTIYF. The CDR3 region has the DNA TGTGCCACTTTTCGGGGGACTGCTGGAAACACCATATATTTT.

The V call is TRBV3-1 (or the pseudogene TRBV3-2), the J call TRBJ1-2, with 9 bases aligning to TRBD1. J lost 3 bases, V lost 5 bases, and 4 bases had no gene match. The V gene's germline CDR1 is LGHDT and CDR2 YNNKEL (reference sequence). The CDR3 loop spans 14 amino acids. The CDR3 is CASSDRGVDYGYTF. The DNA of the CDR3 is TGTGCCAGCAGCGACAGGGGGGTCGACTATGGCTACACCTTC.

The chain joins TRBV4-1 to TRBJ1-5; 8 bases are a match to TRBD1. CDR3 length: 17 amino acids. From germline, CDR1 is MGHRA and CDR2 YSYEKL. V dropped 2 bases and J dropped 1; count of bases not matched to a gene: 7. For the CDR3, the DNA is TGCGCCAGCAGCCAAACCCGACAGGGGTCGAGCAATCAGCCCCAGCATTTT. Translated: CASSQTRQGSSNQPQHF.

V is TRBV25-1 and J is TRBJ2-5; D is ambiguous. V gave up 1 base and J gave up 5 bases, with 11 bases separating them. There are 14 residues in the CDR3. CDR1 is MGHDK and CDR2 is SYGVNS in the germline V gene. Written as DNA, the CDR3 is TGTGCCAGCAGTGAATTTGTCGAATTGGAGACCCAGTACTTC. Its translation is CASSEFVELETQYF.

The gene calls are TRBV6-5 and TRBJ2-3, with 7 bases aligning to TRBD2. V was pared by 5 bases and J by 4 bases, with 9 bases of the junction left unmatched. Germline CDR1 reads MNHEY; CDR2 reads SVGAGI. This CDR3 contains 15 residues. CDR3 nucleotides: TGTGCCAGCAGTCCCCAGCGCGGGAGCGCAGATACGCAGTATTTT. Amino acids: CASSPQRGSADTQYF.

CDR3 in amino acids: CASSLEGQWTEAFF. The CDR3 nucleotides are TGTGCCAGCAGCTTGGAGGGACAGTGGACTGAAGCTTTCTTT. The chain carries TRBV7-9 and TRBJ1-1; 7 positions agree with TRBD1. The CDR3 totals 14 residues. The germline V gene encodes CDR1 SEHNR and CDR2 FQNEAQ (reference sequence). Trimming at V came to 3 bases and at J to 5 bases, leaving 6 bases not matched to a gene.